This T cell receptor beta chain was sequenced during a study of blood T cell repertoires in COVID-19. As for the study in general: Sites in the United States, Italy and Spain provided acute and convalescent COVID-19 samples. From T cells, B-cell-depleted T cells, or PBMCs came the material, which was cDNA or gDNA.

Methods used by the authors: It was from reference gene primer amplification that nucleated cell counts were estimated. Generated by immunoSEQ multiplex PCR, the TCRdb table keeps only in-frame clones and is missing some. The DNA gave D and trimming, while V, J and clone size come from that table. The profile shows 110,000 or so clones, roughly 85% of them singletons. With 5 bases clipped from V and 6 bases from J, the junction kept 9 bases outside the gene matches. The CDR3 has 15 residues. CDR1 is MNHEY and CDR2 is SVGAGI in the germline V gene. Sample: peripheral blood. This TCR was sampled from a woman in her fifties or sixties with COVID-19, enrolled during active disease. The chain recombines TRBV6-5 with TRBJ2-7, with 11 bases identical to TRBD2. The CDR3 DNA reads TGTGCCAGCAGTAAACCTACTAGCGGGGGCCGCGAGCAGTACTTC. It translates to CASSKPTSGGREQYF.